The text below deals with one TCR beta chain. V was clipped by 2 bases and J by 3 bases; unmatched bases: 8. The CDR3 consists of 18 residues. The germline V gene has CDR1 MNHEY and CDR2 SMNVEV (reference sequence). This specimen belongs to a study of blood T cell repertoires in COVID-19. Sequencing used immunoSEQ multiplex PCR; TCRdb keeps in-frame clones, though not all of them. This table holds just under 300,000 clones, 70% to 90% found once. Sequenced input: peripheral blood. The V gene is TRBV27, the J gene TRBJ2-3, with TRBD2 matching 13 bases. The clonotype comes from a man between 65 and 85 years old with acute or convalescent COVID-19. DNA for the CDR3: TGTGCCAGCAGTTTAAGACTAGCGGGGGGACCGACTACAGATACGCAGTATTTT. Translated, it gives CASSLRLAGGPTTDTQYF.